Presented here are 10 T cell receptor beta chains from one specimen sequenced in a study of T cells in Graves' hyperthyroidism and ophthalmopathy. There were TCR beta CDR3 regions amplified from RNA transcripts. With the HTBI primer set, the TCR CDR3 went through a first round of RT-PCR. TCRdb redid the calling of the multiplex PCR reads with MiXCR, one entry per CDR3 protein. The table shows over 120,000 distinct CDR3 sequences, with over 20% occurring only once. Sequencing was performed on blood. Every receptor here comes from a woman aged 45-60 years with Graves' hyperthyroidism that later progressed to Graves' ophthalmopathy.

The table lists this clonotype with many counts. CDR3: CASSLGSTGIGVDTQYF. CDR3 DNA sequence: TGTGCCAGCAGTTTGGGATCGACTGGAATTGGGGTGGATACGCAGTATTTT. The J gene is TRBJ2-3, the V gene TRBV12-3 or TRBV12-4, with D unclear. Trimming took off 3 bases at V and 6 bases at J, with 22 bases between the two ends. The CDR3 is made up of 17 amino acids.

The CDR3 DNA reads as TGTGCCTGGAGTCCTCACCAAGAGACCCAGTACTTC. Protein sequence: CAWSPHQETQYF. This chain uses TRBV30 with TRBJ2-5; the D is unclear. Deletions cut 2 bases from V and 0 bases from J, with 4 bases between. Germline CDR1 GTSNPN, CDR2 SVGIG (reference sequence). The CDR3 is made up of 12 amino acids.

In this sample, this clonotype turned up a few times. The chain links TRBV20-1 to TRBJ2-5, with TRBD2 matching over 11 bases. Germline CDR1 reads DFQATT; CDR2 reads SNEGSKA (reference sequence). CDR3 size: 22 residues. V dropped 1 base and J dropped 4; count of bases not matched to a gene: 26. This CDR3 is CSARVQPLEGTSGSFGGETQYF. CDR3 DNA sequence: TGCAGTGCTAGAGTTCAGCCTCTCGAGGGCACTAGCGGGAGTTTTGGGGGAGAGACCCAGTACTTC.

This clonotype has ten or more counts. This chain uses TRBV12-3 or TRBV12-4 with TRBJ2-7; D call uncertain. Trimming took 6 bases from V and 2 from J, leaving 11 bases between them. The CDR3 contains 13 residues. This CDR3 reads CASRSTTAYEQYF. Written as DNA, the CDR3 is TGTGCCAGCAGGTCGACAACCGCCTACGAGCAGTACTTC.

Many counts were recorded for this clonotype. The gene calls are TRBV20-1 and TRBJ1-1; D not resolved. Trimming cost V 3 bases and J 9 bases, with 11 bases left between them. Germline CDR1 DFQATT, CDR2 SNEGSKA (reference sequence). This CDR3 contains 11 residues. CDR3 sequence reads: CSASSGGKAFF. CDR3 sequence (DNA): TGCAGTGCTAGTAGTGGAGGAAAAGCTTTCTTT.

This clonotype is a singleton in its sample. The V gene is TRBV28, the J gene TRBJ2-1, with 9 bases matching TRBD2. V dropped 6 bases and J dropped 5; count of bases not matched to a gene: 2. Germline V gene lookup returns CDR1 MDHEN and CDR2 SYDVKM. CDR3 size: 13 residues. The CDR3 region has the DNA TGTGCCAGCAGGGGGACTAGCCACAATGAGCAGTTCTTC. Its translation: CASRGTSHNEQFF.

This clonotype was seen many times. The gene calls are TRBV7-2 and TRBJ2-1, with 7 nucleotides matching TRBD2. The CDR3 spans 19 residues. The V gene's germline CDR1 is SGHTA and CDR2 FQGNSA. J lost 0 bases, V lost 4 bases, and 15 bases had no gene match. The CDR3 bases are TGTGCCAGCAGCTGGGATCTGGTGATAGCGGGCCCCTCCTACAATGAGCAGTTCTTC. Residues: CASSWDLVIAGPSYNEQFF. Full variable domain (outside the CDR3, taken from reference TRBV7-2 and TRBJ2-1): GAGVSQSPSNKVTEKGKDVELRCDPISGHTALYWYRQSLGQGLEFLIYFQGNSAPDKSGLPSDRFSAERTGGSVSTLTIQRTQQEDSAVYLCASSWDLVIAGPSYNEQFFGPGTRLTVL.

This clonotype came up many times. The chain carries TRBV30 and TRBJ2-5; 15 bases map to TRBD2. The CDR3 is 16 residues long. Germline CDR1 GTSNPN, CDR2 SVGIG (reference sequence). With 2 bases clipped from V and 7 bases from J, the junction kept 8 bases outside the gene matches. The DNA of the CDR3 is TGTGCCTGGAGTAGAGGGGGGACTAGCGGGAGGAGGACCCAGTACTTC. This sequence encodes CAWSRGGTSGRRTQYF.

The chain joins TRBV2 to TRBJ1-1; TRBD1 matches 7 bases. The CDR3 has 17 amino acids. V was clipped by 1 base and J by 0 bases; unmatched bases: 8. The germline V gene encodes CDR1 SNHLY and CDR2 FYNNEI. DNA for the CDR3: TGTGCCAGCAGTGAAGGGCAGGGGGGCTCGATGAACACTGAAGCTTTCTTT. Its translation: CASSEGQGGSMNTEAFF.

This clonotype was found many times. The chain couples TRBV3-1 to TRBJ1-2, with D possibly being TRBD1 (6 bases). The CDR3 consists of 16 residues. V lost 1 base and J 5 bases, leaving 17 bases between the germline ends. Germline V lookup: CDR1 LGHDT, CDR2 YNNKEL (reference sequence). In DNA, the CDR3 is TGTGCCAGCAGCCAAGTGGCGCAGGGACAACGGTATGGCTACACCTTC. This codes for CASSQVAQGQRYGYTF. The complete variable domain, with remaining parts taken from reference TRBV3-1 and TRBJ1-2, reads DTAVSQTPKYLVTQMGNDKSIKCEQNLGHDTMYWYKQDSKKFLKIMFSYNNKELIINETVPNRFSPKSPDKAHLNLHINSLELGDSAVYFCASSQVAQGQRYGYTFGSGTRLTVV.